These T cell receptor beta chains were read from a single sample in a study of blood T cells in healthy people across ages. TCRdb processed the 5' RACE reads anew with MiXCR; each CDR3 protein has one entry. The sample lists about 1.1 million distinct CDR3 sequences, roughly two fifths occurring once. Sequenced: blood. These receptors all come from a young man in good health. Both conserved end residues are part of each CDR3. Each record gives: V gene, D gene, J gene, clone size, CDR3 protein, CDR3 DNA. A D gene is named only where the DNA matches it firmly. Clone size is shown for a subset of rows, as once, few, many or a class of expanded clone.

TRBV12-3/TRBV12-4	TRBD1	TRBJ2-7	few	CASSPNRGEQYF	TGTGCCAGCAGCCCAAACAGGGGCGAGCAGTACTTC
TRBV18	TRBD1	TRBJ1-1	.	CASLPYRGLGNTEAFF	TGTGCCAGCCTTCCTTACAGGGGATTGGGAAACACTGAAGCTTTCTTT
TRBV27	.	TRBJ1-5	few	CASGPGGGSNQPQHF	TGTGCCAGCGGGCCGGGTGGCGGTAGCAATCAGCCCCAGCATTTT
TRBV20-1	TRBD1	TRBJ2-3	.	CSARVWDSVFDTQYF	TGCAGTGCTAGAGTGTGGGACAGCGTGTTTGATACGCAGTATTTT
TRBV24-1	TRBD1	TRBJ2-1	.	CATSESGQGYNEQFF	TGTGCCACCAGTGAGTCGGGACAGGGGTACAATGAGCAGTTCTTC
TRBV9	.	TRBJ1-2	.	CASKAEGLNYGYTF	TGTGCCAGCAAAGCTGAGGGGTTAAACTATGGCTACACCTTC
TRBV4-1	.	TRBJ2-7	.	CASSPDASQTYNEQYF	TGCGCCAGCAGCCCAGACGCTAGCCAGACCTACAATGAGCAGTACTTC
TRBV7-9	.	TRBJ1-5	few	CASSVEGVQPQHF	TGTGCCAGCAGCGTAGAGGGGGTTCAGCCCCAGCATTTT
TRBV12-3/TRBV12-4	.	TRBJ2-2	.	CASSFDAGTNTGELFF	TGTGCTAGCAGTTTCGATGCTGGAACGAACACCGGGGAGCTGTTTTTT
TRBV27	.	TRBJ1-1	few	CASSTGTSGTEAFF	TGTGCCAGCAGTACCGGGACGAGTGGAACTGAAGCTTTCTTT
TRBV20-1	TRBD2	TRBJ2-3	.	CSAEEPGGPKDTQYF	TGCAGTGCCGAAGAGCCGGGGGGGCCAAAAGATACGCAGTATTTT
TRBV7-8	.	TRBJ2-3	few	CASSKKRGGTGTDTQYF	TGTGCCAGCAGCAAGAAGAGGGGGGGGACAGGCACAGATACGCAGTATTTT
TRBV20-1	TRBD1	TRBJ1-5	few	CSAPTGGNQPQHF	TGCAGTGCGCCGACAGGGGGCAATCAGCCCCAGCATTTT
TRBV5-1	.	TRBJ1-1	.	CASSFDTGRYTEAFF	TGCGCCAGCAGCTTCGATACAGGGAGGTACACTGAAGCTTTCTTT
TRBV3-1	.	TRBJ1-2	few	CASSQDLWADGYGYTF	TGTGCCAGCAGCCAAGATCTTTGGGCGGATGGCTATGGCTACACCTTC
TRBV27	.	TRBJ1-1	.	CASSLLGGGETEAFF	TGTGCCAGCAGTTTACTCGGGGGCGGCGAGACTGAAGCTTTCTTT
TRBV27	TRBD1	TRBJ2-7	.	CASSSIGGNYEQYF	TGTGCCAGCAGTTCAATAGGGGGCAACTACGAGCAGTACTTC
TRBV10-3	TRBD1	TRBJ1-2	.	CAIRDPAAGGLYGYTF	TGTGCCATCAGAGACCCAGCGGCAGGGGGCCTCTATGGCTACACCTTC
TRBV3-1	.	TRBJ2-1	.	CASSQGPGDNEQFF	TGTGCCAGCAGCCAGGGGCCGGGGGACAATGAGCAGTTCTTC
TRBV18	.	TRBJ2-5	few	CASSPPVTQETQYF	TGTGCCAGCTCACCACCAGTTACTCAAGAGACCCAGTACTTC
TRBV20-1	.	TRBJ2-7	few	CSAHSAYEQYF	TGCAGTGCTCACTCCGCCTACGAGCAGTACTTC
TRBV18	.	TRBJ2-3	few	CASSPTNYPGSGYTDTQYF	TGTGCCAGCTCACCGACCAACTACCCAGGGTCGGGATACACAGATACGCAGTATTTT
TRBV9	.	TRBJ1-2	few	CASSVAGGHYGYTF	TGTGCCAGCAGCGTAGCAGGAGGGCACTATGGCTACACCTTC
TRBV27	TRBD1	TRBJ1-2	.	CASSNGTGGYGYTF	TGTGCCAGCAGTAACGGGACAGGGGGGTATGGCTACACCTTC
TRBV7-3	.	TRBJ2-3	few	CASSFSELYTDTQYF	TGTGCCAGCAGCTTCTCGGAACTCTACACAGATACGCAGTATTTT
TRBV5-1	TRBD1	TRBJ2-1	.	CASSLNRGLGNEQFF	TGCGCCAGCAGCTTGAACAGGGGGCTGGGCAATGAGCAGTTCTTC
TRBV24-1	.	TRBJ2-5	.	CATSDHRQFQETQYF	TGTGCCACCAGTGATCACCGACAGTTCCAAGAGACCCAGTACTTC
TRBV20-1	.	TRBJ1-6	.	CSARGWADNSPLHF	TGCAGTGCTAGAGGATGGGCGGATAATTCACCCCTCCACTTT
TRBV11-1	TRBD2	TRBJ2-5	.	CASSRSGTPYQYF	TGTGCCAGCAGCAGAAGCGGGACCCCGTACCAGTACTTC
TRBV3-1	.	TRBJ2-1	few	CASSRAVDNEQFF	TGTGCCAGCAGCCGAGCGGTTGACAATGAGCAGTTCTTC
TRBV2	TRBD1	TRBJ2-1	few	CASSELTGGSEFF	TGTGCCAGCAGTGAACTTACAGGGGGTAGTGAGTTCTTC
TRBV4-2	TRBD1	TRBJ1-4	.	CASSQRQGRVNEKLFF	TGTGCCAGCAGCCAACGACAGGGGCGGGTTAATGAAAAACTGTTTTTT
TRBV6-4	.	TRBJ1-1	few	CASRSQGEGDTEAFF	TGTGCCAGCAGATCACAGGGCGAGGGGGACACTGAAGCTTTCTTT
TRBV6-5	.	TRBJ1-2	few	CASSPNFPGDGYTF	TGTGCCAGCAGTCCTAATTTCCCGGGAGATGGCTACACCTTC
TRBV7-9	.	TRBJ2-5	.	CASSSLQGTTGETQYF	TGTGCCAGCAGCTCTCTTCAGGGGACAACTGGGGAGACCCAGTACTTC
TRBV20-1	.	TRBJ2-3	once	CSASRQEDTDTQYF	TGCAGTGCTAGTCGTCAGGAGGACACAGATACGCAGTATTTT
TRBV25-1	.	TRBJ2-1	.	CASRAVYNEQFF	TGTGCCAGCAGAGCCGTATACAATGAGCAGTTCTTC
TRBV7-2	TRBD2	TRBJ2-7	.	CASSFRGGLAYNEQYF	TGTGCCAGCAGCTTCCGGGGGGGCCTCGCCTACAATGAGCAGTACTTC
TRBV10-3	.	TRBJ2-2	few	CAIISPNTGELFF	TGTGCCATCATCAGTCCGAACACCGGGGAGCTGTTTTTT
TRBV20-1	.	TRBJ1-5	.	CSARGPGESNQPQHF	TGCAGTGCTAGAGGGCCAGGAGAAAGCAATCAGCCCCAGCATTTT
TRBV7-8	.	TRBJ1-2	.	CASSLTEHGYTF	TGTGCCAGCAGCTTAACAGAGCATGGCTACACCTTC
TRBV20-1	TRBD2	TRBJ2-7	.	CSARFYTSGENYEQYF	TGCAGTGCTAGATTCTACACTAGCGGAGAAAACTACGAGCAGTACTTC
TRBV27	TRBD1	TRBJ1-5	.	CASSKTGGAGQPQHF	TGTGCCAGCAGTAAAACAGGGGGCGCAGGTCAGCCCCAGCATTTT
TRBV9	TRBD2	TRBJ2-1	.	CASSVEASGGVYEQFF	TGTGCCAGCAGCGTAGAGGCTAGCGGGGGGGTATATGAGCAGTTCTTC
TRBV27	.	TRBJ2-5	few	CASSPRRSKQETQYF	TGTGCCAGCAGTCCCAGACGCAGTAAGCAAGAGACCCAGTACTTC
TRBV20-1	.	TRBJ2-1	.	CSARDLMQDAGLDEQFF	TGCAGTGCTAGAGATCTAATGCAGGACGCAGGACTCGATGAGCAGTTCTTC
TRBV12-3/TRBV12-4	.	TRBJ2-5	.	CASSLWQGGQYF	TGTGCCAGCAGTTTATGGCAGGGGGGTCAGTACTTC
TRBV20-1	TRBD1	TRBJ1-2	.	CSARDQGTGADSRRYTF	TGCAGTGCTAGAGATCAAGGAACAGGGGCCGATTCTAGGCGCTACACCTTC
TRBV24-1	TRBD1	TRBJ1-2	.	CATRRTGDGYTF	TGTGCCACCAGACGGACAGGGGATGGCTACACCTTC
TRBV4-1	.	TRBJ2-3	few	CASSQVLARFTDTQYF	TGCGCCAGCAGCCAAGTCCTAGCACGCTTCACAGATACGCAGTATTTT
TRBV25-1	TRBD1	TRBJ1-4	few	CASSGQGLSEKLFF	TGTGCCAGCAGTGGACAGGGCTTAAGTGAAAAACTGTTTTTT
TRBV29-1	.	TRBJ1-1	few	CSAEDSLNTEAFF	TGCAGCGCTGAGGACAGCCTGAACACTGAAGCTTTCTTT
TRBV6-5	.	TRBJ1-5	.	CASSYTAGANQPQHF	TGTGCCAGCAGTTACACTGCAGGGGCCAATCAGCCCCAGCATTTT
TRBV29-1	.	TRBJ2-1	.	CSVEGVLTVYNEQFF	TGCAGCGTTGAGGGAGTACTAACGGTATACAATGAGCAGTTCTTC